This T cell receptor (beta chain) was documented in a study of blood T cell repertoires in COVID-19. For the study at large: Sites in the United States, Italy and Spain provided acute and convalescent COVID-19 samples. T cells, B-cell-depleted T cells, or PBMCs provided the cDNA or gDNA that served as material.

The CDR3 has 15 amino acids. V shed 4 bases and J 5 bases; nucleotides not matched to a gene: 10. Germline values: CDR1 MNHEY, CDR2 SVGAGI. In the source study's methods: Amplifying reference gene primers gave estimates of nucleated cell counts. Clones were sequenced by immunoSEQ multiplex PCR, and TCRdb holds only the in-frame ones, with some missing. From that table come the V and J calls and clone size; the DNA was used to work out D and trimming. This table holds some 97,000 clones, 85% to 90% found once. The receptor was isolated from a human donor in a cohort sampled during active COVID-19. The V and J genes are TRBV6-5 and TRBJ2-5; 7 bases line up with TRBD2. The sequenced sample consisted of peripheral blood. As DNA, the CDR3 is TGTGCCAGCAGTTCTCTTCCGGGGGGTATTGAGACCCAGTACTTC. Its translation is CASSSLPGGIETQYF.